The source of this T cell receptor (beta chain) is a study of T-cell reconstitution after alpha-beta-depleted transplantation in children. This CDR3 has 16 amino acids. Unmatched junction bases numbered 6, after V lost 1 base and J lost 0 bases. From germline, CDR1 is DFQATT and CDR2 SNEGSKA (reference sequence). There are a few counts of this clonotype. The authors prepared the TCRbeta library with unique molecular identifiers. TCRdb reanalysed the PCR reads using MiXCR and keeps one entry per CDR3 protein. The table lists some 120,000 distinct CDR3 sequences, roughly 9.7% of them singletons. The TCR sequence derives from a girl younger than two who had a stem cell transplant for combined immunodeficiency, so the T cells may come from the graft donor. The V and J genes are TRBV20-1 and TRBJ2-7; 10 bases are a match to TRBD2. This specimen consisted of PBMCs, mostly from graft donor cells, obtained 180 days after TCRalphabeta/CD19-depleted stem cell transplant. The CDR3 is CSARGLAGVPSYEQYF. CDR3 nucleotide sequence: TGCAGTGCTAGAGGGCTAGCGGGAGTCCCCTCCTACGAGCAGTACTTC.